These T cell receptor beta chains were read from a single sample in a study of blood T cell repertoires in COVID-19. Only in-frame clones appear in the TCRdb table, and some are missing; sequencing was by immunoSEQ multiplex PCR. Of approximately 180,000 clones in the sample, 82% are singletons; the top ten hold around 8%. The sequencing input was peripheral blood. Receptors originate from a woman in her seventies with acute or convalescent COVID-19. CDR3s include the opening cysteine and the closing phenylalanine or tryptophan. The order of the fields is CDR3 length, J gene, D gene, clone size, V gene, CDR3 protein, CDR3 DNA. A D gene is named only where the DNA matches it firmly. Size values are once, few and many counts, or a class for expanded clones, and some rows have none.

CDR3 length: 12; J gene: TRBJ1-2; D gene: NA; clone size: NA; V gene: TRBV28; CDR3 protein: CASRPGVYGYTF; CDR3 DNA: TGTGCCAGCCGTCCAGGGGTATATGGCTACACCTTC
CDR3 length: 16; J gene: TRBJ2-3; D gene: NA; clone size: NA; V gene: TRBV10-1; CDR3 protein: CASSGPGGSGADTQYF; CDR3 DNA: TGCGCCAGCAGTGGACCCGGCGGGTCAGGGGCAGATACGCAGTATTTT
CDR3 length: 15; J gene: TRBJ1-6; D gene: NA; clone size: NA; V gene: TRBV18; CDR3 protein: CASSPGTPDNSPLHF; CDR3 DNA: TGTGCCAGCTCACCCGGGACTCCTGATAATTCACCCCTCCACTTT
CDR3 length: 16; J gene: TRBJ2-2; D gene: NA; clone size: NA; V gene: TRBV13; CDR3 protein: CASRPRGGADTGELFF; CDR3 DNA: TGTGCCAGCAGACCCCGAGGGGGGGCCGACACCGGGGAGCTGTTTTTT
CDR3 length: 15; J gene: TRBJ2-2; D gene: TRBD1; clone size: NA; V gene: TRBV25-1; CDR3 protein: CASSDRTGGGGELFF; CDR3 DNA: TGTGCCAGCAGTGACAGGACAGGGGGGGGCGGGGAGCTGTTTTTT
CDR3 length: 15; J gene: TRBJ2-3; D gene: TRBD1; clone size: once; V gene: TRBV3-1/TRBV3-2; CDR3 protein: CASSPGQGPPDTQYF; CDR3 DNA: TGTGCCAGCAGCCCCGGACAGGGCCCCCCAGATACGCAGTATTTT
CDR3 length: 14; J gene: TRBJ2-7; D gene: NA; clone size: NA; V gene: TRBV30; CDR3 protein: CAWSGGRGPYEQYF; CDR3 DNA: TGTGCCTGGAGTGGAGGCCGCGGGCCCTACGAGCAGTACTTC
CDR3 length: 19; J gene: TRBJ2-6; D gene: TRBD1; clone size: NA; V gene: TRBV12-5; CDR3 protein: CASGQPPGQGGSGANVLTF; CDR3 DNA: TGTGCTAGTGGACAACCCCCGGGACAGGGGGGCTCTGGGGCCAACGTCCTGACTTTC
CDR3 length: 13; J gene: TRBJ2-5; D gene: NA; clone size: NA; V gene: TRBV28; CDR3 protein: CASSLRFLETQYF; CDR3 DNA: TGTGCCAGCAGTTTACGGTTCTTGGAGACCCAGTACTTC
CDR3 length: 13; J gene: TRBJ1-2; D gene: NA; clone size: NA; V gene: TRBV25-1; CDR3 protein: CASSVQGSYGYTF; CDR3 DNA: TGTGCCAGCAGTGTGCAGGGCTCGTATGGCTACACCTTC
CDR3 length: 15; J gene: TRBJ2-2; D gene: NA; clone size: NA; V gene: TRBV30; CDR3 protein: CAWSGPRVNTGELFF; CDR3 DNA: TGTGCCTGGAGTGGGCCCAGGGTGAACACCGGGGAGCTGTTTTTT
CDR3 length: 13; J gene: TRBJ1-6; D gene: TRBD1; clone size: once; V gene: TRBV19; CDR3 protein: CATRDRGGSPLHF; CDR3 DNA: TGTGCCACCAGGGACAGGGGGGGTTCACCCCTCCACTTT
CDR3 length: 14; J gene: TRBJ1-5; D gene: NA; clone size: once; V gene: TRBV28; CDR3 protein: CASSLAQGHQPQHF; CDR3 DNA: TGTGCCAGCAGTTTAGCACAGGGTCATCAGCCCCAGCATTTT
CDR3 length: 14; J gene: TRBJ2-7; D gene: TRBD2; clone size: NA; V gene: TRBV30; CDR3 protein: CAWDPGTSAYEQYF; CDR3 DNA: TGTGCCTGGGACCCCGGGACTAGCGCCTACGAGCAGTACTTC
CDR3 length: 15; J gene: TRBJ2-7; D gene: TRBD1; clone size: few; V gene: TRBV6-1; CDR3 protein: CASSDTGVVSYEQYF; CDR3 DNA: TGTGCCAGCAGTGATACAGGGGTCGTGTCCTACGAGCAGTACTTC
CDR3 length: 14; J gene: TRBJ2-5; D gene: NA; clone size: NA; V gene: TRBV30; CDR3 protein: CAWSVVGRAETQYF; CDR3 DNA: TGTGCCTGGAGTGTAGTAGGCAGGGCAGAGACCCAGTACTTC
CDR3 length: 16; J gene: TRBJ1-1; D gene: NA; clone size: NA; V gene: TRBV28; CDR3 protein: CASRTRTYLRGTEAFF; CDR3 DNA: TGTGCCAGCAGAACTAGGACTTACCTAAGGGGGACTGAAGCTTTCTTT
CDR3 length: 13; J gene: TRBJ2-7; D gene: NA; clone size: few; V gene: TRBV27; CDR3 protein: CASREGQSSTRYF; CDR3 DNA: TGTGCCAGCAGGGAAGGACAGAGTTCAACTCGGTACTTC
CDR3 length: 14; J gene: TRBJ1-2; D gene: NA; clone size: NA; V gene: TRBV11-2; CDR3 protein: CASSFAGTQYGYTF; CDR3 DNA: TGTGCCAGCAGCTTTGCCGGGACACAGTATGGCTACACCTTC
CDR3 length: 18; J gene: TRBJ2-7; D gene: TRBD1; clone size: NA; V gene: TRBV4-1; CDR3 protein: CASSRDGTAKGLFYEQYF; CDR3 DNA: TGCGCCAGCAGCCGAGATGGGACAGCCAAGGGGCTATTCTACGAGCAGTACTTC
CDR3 length: 15; J gene: TRBJ2-1; D gene: NA; clone size: NA; V gene: TRBV30; CDR3 protein: CAWGQLVLTYNEQFF; CDR3 DNA: TGTGCCTGGGGTCAGCTAGTACTGACCTACAATGAGCAGTTCTTC
CDR3 length: 13; J gene: TRBJ2-3; D gene: NA; clone size: NA; V gene: TRBV7-9; CDR3 protein: CASSLNGVNTQYF; CDR3 DNA: TGTGCCAGCAGCTTAAACGGTGTTAATACGCAGTATTTT
CDR3 length: 15; J gene: TRBJ2-1; D gene: NA; clone size: few; V gene: TRBV4-3; CDR3 protein: CASSPSWQGNNEQFF; CDR3 DNA: TGCGCCAGCAGCCCAAGTTGGCAGGGAAACAATGAGCAGTTCTTC
CDR3 length: 16; J gene: TRBJ2-5; D gene: NA; clone size: NA; V gene: TRBV28; CDR3 protein: CASSFPGGSDRETQYF; CDR3 DNA: TGTGCCAGCAGTTTCCCTGGCGGGTCGGACCGGGAGACCCAGTACTTC
CDR3 length: 14; J gene: TRBJ1-1; D gene: TRBD1; clone size: NA; V gene: TRBV20-1; CDR3 protein: CSASLTGGWTEAFF; CDR3 DNA: TGCAGTGCTAGTCTAACAGGGGGCTGGACTGAAGCTTTCTTT
CDR3 length: 14; J gene: TRBJ2-7; D gene: NA; clone size: NA; V gene: TRBV7-2; CDR3 protein: CASSPLWSSYEQYF; CDR3 DNA: TGTGCCAGCAGCCCCTTGTGGAGCTCCTACGAGCAGTACTTC
CDR3 length: 13; J gene: TRBJ1-5; D gene: TRBD1; clone size: NA; V gene: TRBV12-3/TRBV12-4; CDR3 protein: CASSTGGGQPQHF; CDR3 DNA: TGTGCCAGCAGTACAGGGGGCGGGCAGCCCCAGCATTTT
CDR3 length: 16; J gene: TRBJ2-5; D gene: TRBD1; clone size: NA; V gene: TRBV6-2/TRBV6-3; CDR3 protein: CASSFRLDRHQETQYF; CDR3 DNA: TGTGCCAGCAGTTTCCGCTTGGACAGGCATCAAGAGACCCAGTACTTC
CDR3 length: 12; J gene: TRBJ1-1; D gene: NA; clone size: NA; V gene: TRBV25-1; CDR3 protein: CASSNTNTEAFF; CDR3 DNA: TGTGCCAGCTCGAACACGAACACTGAAGCTTTCTTT